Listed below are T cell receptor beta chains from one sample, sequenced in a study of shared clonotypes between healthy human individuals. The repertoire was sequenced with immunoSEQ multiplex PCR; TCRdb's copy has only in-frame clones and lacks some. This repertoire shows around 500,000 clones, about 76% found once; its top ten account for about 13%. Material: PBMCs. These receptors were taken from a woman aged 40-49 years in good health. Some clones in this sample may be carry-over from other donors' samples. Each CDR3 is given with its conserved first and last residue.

CDR3aa: CASSSNRGLETQYF
len: 14
v_gene: TRBV5-1
j_gene: TRBJ2-5

CDR3aa: CASSPADTQYF
len: 11
v_gene: TRBV7-2
j_gene: TRBJ2-3

CDR3aa: CASSIETAYEQYF
len: 13
v_gene: TRBV19
j_gene: TRBJ2-7

CDR3aa: CATSRLAGVETQYF
len: 14
v_gene: TRBV15
j_gene: TRBJ2-5

CDR3aa: CASRRTGSGYGYTF
len: 14
v_gene: TRBV28
j_gene: TRBJ1-2

CDR3aa: CASSPGVTRGLAGDSSYNEQFF
len: 22
v_gene: TRBV28
j_gene: TRBJ2-1

CDR3aa: CASSSALGTGDEKLFF
len: 16
v_gene: TRBV7-9
j_gene: TRBJ1-4

CDR3aa: CASTAPFANTEAFF
len: 14
v_gene: TRBV7-9
j_gene: TRBJ1-1

CDR3aa: CASSGTGGETQYF
len: 13
v_gene: TRBV28
j_gene: TRBJ2-5

CDR3aa: CASRDGGNQPQHF
len: 13
v_gene: TRBV28
j_gene: TRBJ1-5

CDR3aa: CASSWRPRQGRREQYF
len: 16
v_gene: TRBV5-6
j_gene: TRBJ2-7

CDR3aa: CASSPLRGDTQYF
len: 13
v_gene: TRBV5-1
j_gene: TRBJ2-3

CDR3aa: CAFSFGQTNGYEQYF
len: 15
v_gene: TRBV30
j_gene: TRBJ2-7

CDR3aa: CASSGTSGAYEQYF
len: 14
v_gene: TRBV10-2
j_gene: TRBJ2-7

CDR3aa: CASSLRGGDQPQHF
len: 14
v_gene: TRBV19
j_gene: TRBJ1-5

CDR3aa: CASTAGTSGRAGELFF
len: 16
v_gene: TRBV19
j_gene: TRBJ2-2

CDR3aa: CASSQRASRNTGELFF
len: 16
v_gene: TRBV7-3
j_gene: TRBJ2-2

CDR3aa: CASSKGRGRSYGYTF
len: 15
v_gene: TRBV27
j_gene: TRBJ1-2

CDR3aa: CASSGAAGGDIQYF
len: 14
v_gene: TRBV6-4
j_gene: TRBJ2-4

CDR3aa: CASSLGDRGSSEQFF
len: 15
v_gene: TRBV5-1
j_gene: TRBJ2-1

CDR3aa: CASTWGEPSNQPQHF
len: 15
v_gene: TRBV6-6
j_gene: TRBJ1-5

CDR3aa: CASSFAERVNEQFF
len: 14
v_gene: TRBV28
j_gene: TRBJ2-1

CDR3aa: CASSLAQTNTEAFF
len: 14
v_gene: TRBV5-1
j_gene: TRBJ1-1

CDR3aa: CASSLGQGRQPQHF
len: 14
v_gene: TRBV28
j_gene: TRBJ1-5

CDR3aa: CASGSGGPYNEQFF
len: 14
v_gene: TRBV5-1
j_gene: TRBJ2-1

CDR3aa: CATSGEGLAAYQETQYF
len: 17
v_gene: TRBV15
j_gene: TRBJ2-5

CDR3aa: CASSYRAGELFF
len: 12
v_gene: TRBV5-4
j_gene: TRBJ2-2

CDR3aa: CASSRWGYEQYF
len: 12
v_gene: TRBV14
j_gene: TRBJ2-7

CDR3aa: CASSSLAGVPGELFF
len: 15
v_gene: TRBV7-2
j_gene: TRBJ2-2

CDR3aa: CASSGGLAGSYEQYF
len: 15
v_gene: TRBV25-1
j_gene: TRBJ2-7

CDR3aa: CASSIQQFNTQYF
len: 13
v_gene: TRBV11-2
j_gene: TRBJ2-3

CDR3aa: CASSETQETYEQYF
len: 14
v_gene: TRBV19
j_gene: TRBJ2-7

CDR3aa: CASSAPGASGLFF
len: 13
v_gene: TRBV9
j_gene: TRBJ1-4

CDR3aa: CASSLVQGNTGELFF
len: 15
v_gene: TRBV7-7
j_gene: TRBJ2-2

CDR3aa: CASSRTGINTGELFF
len: 15
v_gene: TRBV19
j_gene: TRBJ2-2

CDR3aa: CASYSMNQPQHF
len: 12
v_gene: TRBV28
j_gene: TRBJ1-5

CDR3aa: CASSQRRSGDQPQHF
len: 15
v_gene: TRBV27
j_gene: TRBJ1-5

CDR3aa: CASSWGLAGPSYEQYF
len: 16
v_gene: TRBV11-2
j_gene: TRBJ2-7

CDR3aa: CASSRQENTEAFF
len: 13
v_gene: TRBV7-7
j_gene: TRBJ1-1

CDR3aa: CASSPSPLRDLAGELFF
len: 17
v_gene: TRBV11-2
j_gene: TRBJ2-2

CDR3aa: CASSLTGEGYEQYF
len: 14
v_gene: TRBV7-2
j_gene: TRBJ2-7

CDR3aa: CASSPWGELFF
len: 11
v_gene: TRBV2
j_gene: TRBJ2-2

CDR3aa: CAWSLSSYEQYF
len: 12
v_gene: TRBV30
j_gene: TRBJ2-7

CDR3aa: CASRATSVGANVLTF
len: 15
v_gene: TRBV2
j_gene: TRBJ2-6

CDR3aa: CASSSQQGGTQYF
len: 13
v_gene: TRBV28
j_gene: TRBJ2-3

CDR3aa: CASSYDSNTEAFF
len: 13
v_gene: TRBV7-3
j_gene: TRBJ1-1

CDR3aa: CATSGDRWSSYEQYF
len: 15
v_gene: TRBV15
j_gene: TRBJ2-7

CDR3aa: CASSRLGPATNEKLFF
len: 16
v_gene: TRBV27
j_gene: TRBJ1-4

CDR3aa: CASSYGGSQFF
len: 11
v_gene: TRBV6-6
j_gene: TRBJ2-1

CDR3aa: CASMGENEQYF
len: 11
v_gene: TRBV2
j_gene: TRBJ2-7

CDR3aa: CASSRDTNEETQYF
len: 14
v_gene: TRBV7-9
j_gene: TRBJ2-5

CDR3aa: CASSLEGAHGWANVLTF
len: 17
v_gene: TRBV5-1
j_gene: TRBJ2-6

CDR3aa: CASSAGLAGPYEQYF
len: 15
v_gene: TRBV6-1
j_gene: TRBJ2-7

CDR3aa: CASSLVVFLGLQETQYF
len: 17
v_gene: TRBV7-2
j_gene: TRBJ2-5

CDR3aa: CASSRGQGPNEKLFF
len: 15
v_gene: TRBV11-2
j_gene: TRBJ1-4